The clone carrying this T cell receptor (beta chain) has only a few counts. The target antigen is unknown. The iRepertoire nested amplicon-rescue multiplex PCR amplified TCR alpha and beta CDR3s from RNA. TCRdb re-called the multiplex PCR reads with MiXCR, one entry per CDR3 protein. The repertoire holds over 120,000 distinct CDR3 sequences, with around 42% as singletons. The data were taken from a study of glioma-infiltrating T cells. Study findings and constraints: Non-neoplastic patients had below-expected tissue-blood divergence, while all gliomas exceeded expectation.

The sequence was collected from a human donor with low-grade glioma or glioblastoma, undergoing nonglioma brain surgery, or in good health (not recorded which). Material: glioma tissue, nonneoplastic brain tissue, or PBMCs (not recorded which).

As DNA, the CDR3 is TGTGCCAGCAGTTACTCCTACGAGAACGAGCAGTACTTC. As protein: CASSYSYENEQYF. The chain couples TRBV6-2 or TRBV6-3 to TRBJ2-7; unclear D gene. The V end was cut by 0 bases, the J end by 5 bases, with 8 bases between. The germline CDR1 and CDR2 sequences are MNHEY and SVGEGT. CDR3 length equals 13 residues.